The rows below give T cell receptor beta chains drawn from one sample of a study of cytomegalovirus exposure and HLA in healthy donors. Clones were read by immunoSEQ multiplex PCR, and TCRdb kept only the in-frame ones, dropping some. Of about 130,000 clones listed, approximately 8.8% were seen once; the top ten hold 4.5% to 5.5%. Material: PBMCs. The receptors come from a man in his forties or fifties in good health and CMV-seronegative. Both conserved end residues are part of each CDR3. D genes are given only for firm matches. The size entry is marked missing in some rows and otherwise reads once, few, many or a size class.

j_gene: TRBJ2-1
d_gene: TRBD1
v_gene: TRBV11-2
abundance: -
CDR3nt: TGTGCCAGCAGCTTGGGACAGGGGGTTCGGAATGAGCAGTTCTTC
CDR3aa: CASSLGQGVRNEQFF

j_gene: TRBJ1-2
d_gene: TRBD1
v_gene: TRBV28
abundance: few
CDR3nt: TGTGCCAGCAGTTTCCTAGACAGGGGTTTTAACTATGGCTACACCTTC
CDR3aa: CASSFLDRGFNYGYTF

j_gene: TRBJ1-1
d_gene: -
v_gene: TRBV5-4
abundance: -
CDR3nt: TGTGCCAGCAGCCGAACAGGGCAAACTGAAGCTTTCTTT
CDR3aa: CASSRTGQTEAFF

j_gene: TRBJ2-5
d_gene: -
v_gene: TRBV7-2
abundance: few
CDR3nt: TGTGCCAGCAGCTTAGCGGGGGGTGACCAAGAGACCCAGTACTTC
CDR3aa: CASSLAGGDQETQYF

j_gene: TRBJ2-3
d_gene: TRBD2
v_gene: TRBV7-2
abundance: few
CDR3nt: TGTGCCAGCAGCTACCAACTAATGGCGGGGGGGTTCACAGATACGCAGTATTTT
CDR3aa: CASSYQLMAGGFTDTQYF

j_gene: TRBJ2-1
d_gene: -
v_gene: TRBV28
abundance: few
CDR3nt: TGTGCCAGCAGTCTACCGGGTTGGTACAATGAGCAGTTCTTC
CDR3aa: CASSLPGWYNEQFF

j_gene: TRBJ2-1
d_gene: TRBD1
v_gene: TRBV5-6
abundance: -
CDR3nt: TGTGCCAGCAGCTTGGCGACAGGGTCGCATGAGCAGTTCTTC
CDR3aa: CASSLATGSHEQFF

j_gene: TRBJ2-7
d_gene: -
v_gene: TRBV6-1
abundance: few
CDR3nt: TGTGCCAGCAGTGAAGCGTTCTATCGAGGCGACGAGCAGTACTTC
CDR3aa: CASSEAFYRGDEQYF

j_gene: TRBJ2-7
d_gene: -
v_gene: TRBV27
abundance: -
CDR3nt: TGTGCCAGCAGTTTATCAACTACAACCTACGAGCAGTACTTC
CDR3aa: CASSLSTTTYEQYF

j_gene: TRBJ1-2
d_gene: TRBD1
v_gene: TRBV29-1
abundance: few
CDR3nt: TGCAGCGTTGAAATGGGGACAGCCTATGGCTACACCTTC
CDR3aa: CSVEMGTAYGYTF

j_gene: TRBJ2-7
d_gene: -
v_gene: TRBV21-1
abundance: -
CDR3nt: TGTGCCAGCGTAGGAGGCGAGCAGTACTTC
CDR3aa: CASVGGEQYF

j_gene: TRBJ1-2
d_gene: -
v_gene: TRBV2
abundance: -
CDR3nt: TGTGCCAGCAGAGGGGACACCAACTATGGCTACACCTTC
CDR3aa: CASRGDTNYGYTF

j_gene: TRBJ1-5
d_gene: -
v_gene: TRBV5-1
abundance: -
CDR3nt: TGCGCCAGCAGCTTTGGAGGGACCAATCAGCCCCAGCATTTT
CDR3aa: CASSFGGTNQPQHF

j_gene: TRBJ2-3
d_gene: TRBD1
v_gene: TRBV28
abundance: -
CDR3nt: TGTGCCAGCAGTAGTGGACAGGGAAGCACAGATACGCAGTATTTT
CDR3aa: CASSSGQGSTDTQYF

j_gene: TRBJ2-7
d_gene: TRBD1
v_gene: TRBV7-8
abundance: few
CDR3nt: TGTGCCAGCAGCCAACGGCCACAGGGGGACTACGAGCAGTACTTC
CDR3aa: CASSQRPQGDYEQYF

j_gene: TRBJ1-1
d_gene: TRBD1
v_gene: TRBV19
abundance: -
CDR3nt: TGTGCCAGTAGTATACAGGGGGACACTGAAGCTTTCTTT
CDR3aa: CASSIQGDTEAFF

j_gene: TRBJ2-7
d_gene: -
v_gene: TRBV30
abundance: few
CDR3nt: TGTGCCTGGAGCGAGATTCGTCGGGGTTCCTACGAGCAGTACTTC
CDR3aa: CAWSEIRRGSYEQYF

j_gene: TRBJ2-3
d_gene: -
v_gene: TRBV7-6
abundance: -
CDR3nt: TGTGCCAGCAGCTTAGCGGGGGCCCTTGCTAGCACAGATACGCAGTATTTT
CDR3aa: CASSLAGALASTDTQYF

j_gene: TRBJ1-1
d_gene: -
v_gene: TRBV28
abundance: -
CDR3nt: TGTGCCAGCAGTTTAGAGCAGAACACTGAAGCTTTCTTT
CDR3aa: CASSLEQNTEAFF

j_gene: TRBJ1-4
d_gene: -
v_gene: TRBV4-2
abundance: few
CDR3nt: TGTGCCAGCAGCCAAGTCGGGGGGGTTAGCACTCTTAATGAAAAACTGTTTTTT
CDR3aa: CASSQVGGVSTLNEKLFF

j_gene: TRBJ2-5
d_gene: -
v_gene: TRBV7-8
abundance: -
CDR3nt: TGTGCCAGCAGCTTAGATGTATCGGGTGTCCAAGAGACCCAGTACTTC
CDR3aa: CASSLDVSGVQETQYF

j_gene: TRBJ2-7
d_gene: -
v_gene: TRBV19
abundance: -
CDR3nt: TGTGCCAGTAGTATCACCACGGGACACCTCTACGAGCAGTACTTC
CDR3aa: CASSITTGHLYEQYF

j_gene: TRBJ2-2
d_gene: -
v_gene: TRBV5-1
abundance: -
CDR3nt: TGCGCCAGCAGCTTGGCCGGTGGAGGTAGGGCCGGGGAGCTGTTTTTT
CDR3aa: CASSLAGGGRAGELFF

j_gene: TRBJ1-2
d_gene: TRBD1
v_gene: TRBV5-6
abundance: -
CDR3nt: TGTGCCAGCAGCTTATACAGGGGCGACTATGGCTACACCTTC
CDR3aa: CASSLYRGDYGYTF

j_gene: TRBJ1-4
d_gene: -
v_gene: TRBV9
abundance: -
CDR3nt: TGTGCCAGCAGCGTAGCTCTAGGGGTCGGGGAAAAACTGTTTTTT
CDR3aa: CASSVALGVGEKLFF

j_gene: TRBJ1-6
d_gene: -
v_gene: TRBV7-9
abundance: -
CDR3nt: TGTGCCAGCAGCTTAGGGGCAGGGTTGTCACCCCTCCACTTT
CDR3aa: CASSLGAGLSPLHF

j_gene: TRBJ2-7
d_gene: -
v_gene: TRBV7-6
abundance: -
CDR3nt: TGTGCCAGCAGCTTAGATGCAGGGGACTACGAGCAGTACTTC
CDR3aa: CASSLDAGDYEQYF

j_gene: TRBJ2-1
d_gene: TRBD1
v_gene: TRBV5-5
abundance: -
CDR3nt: TGTGCCAGCAGCTTTAGGGGACAGGGCAACAATGAGCAGTTCTTC
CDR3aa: CASSFRGQGNNEQFF

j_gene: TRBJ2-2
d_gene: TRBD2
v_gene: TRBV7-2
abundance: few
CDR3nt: TGTGCCAGCGGCATAGAAGTGCGGGGGTATAACACCGGGGAGCTGTTTTTT
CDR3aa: CASGIEVRGYNTGELFF

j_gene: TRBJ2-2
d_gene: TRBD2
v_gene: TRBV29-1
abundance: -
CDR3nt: TGCAGCGTTGAAGAGATCCGGGCGGGGGCCGGGGAGCTGTTTTTT
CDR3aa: CSVEEIRAGAGELFF

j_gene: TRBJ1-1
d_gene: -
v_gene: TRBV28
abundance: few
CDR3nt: TGTGCCAGCAGTAACTTGAGGGTTGGCACTGAAGCTTTCTTT
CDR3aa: CASSNLRVGTEAFF

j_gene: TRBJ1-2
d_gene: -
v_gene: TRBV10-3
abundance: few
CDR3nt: -
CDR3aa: CAIEGGWLHLRYGYTF

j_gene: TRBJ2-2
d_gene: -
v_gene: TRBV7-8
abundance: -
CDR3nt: TGTGCCAGCAGCTTAGAACTCGGGGAGCTGTTTTTT
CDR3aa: CASSLELGELFF

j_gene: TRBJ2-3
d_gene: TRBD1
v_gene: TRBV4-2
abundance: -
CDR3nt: TGTGCCAGCAGCCAGTCGGACAGGGGAAGAGCAGATACGCAGTATTTT
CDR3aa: CASSQSDRGRADTQYF

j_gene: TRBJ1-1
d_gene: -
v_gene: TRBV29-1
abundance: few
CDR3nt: TGCAGCGTTGAAGAAACCGGGACTGAAGCTTTCTTT
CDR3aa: CSVEETGTEAFF

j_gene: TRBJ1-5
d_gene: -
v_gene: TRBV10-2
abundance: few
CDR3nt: TGCGCCAGCGGACCCGACAGATACAATCAGCCCCAGCATTTT
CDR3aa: CASGPDRYNQPQHF

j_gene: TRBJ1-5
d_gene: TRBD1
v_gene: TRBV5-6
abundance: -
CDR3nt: TGTGCCAGCAGCGACAGGGAGAATCAGCCCCAGCATTTT
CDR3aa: CASSDRENQPQHF

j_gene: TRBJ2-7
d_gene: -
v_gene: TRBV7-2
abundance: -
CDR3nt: TGTGCCAGCAGCTTACTAGTAACCCACTCCTACGAGCAGTACTTC
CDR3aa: CASSLLVTHSYEQYF

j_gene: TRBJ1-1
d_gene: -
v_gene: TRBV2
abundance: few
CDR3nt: TGTGCCAGTAACTATGGGGGGGTGAACACTGAAGCTTTCTTT
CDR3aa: CASNYGGVNTEAFF

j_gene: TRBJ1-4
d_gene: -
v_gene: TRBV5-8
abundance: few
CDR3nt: TGTGCCAGCAGCTTGGGGCAGGGATCAGCTGAAAAACTGTTTTTT
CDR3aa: CASSLGQGSAEKLFF

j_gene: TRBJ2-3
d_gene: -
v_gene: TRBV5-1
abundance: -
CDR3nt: TGCGCCAGCAGCTACCTGGTAGAGGAAGGCACAGATACGCAGTATTTT
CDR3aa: CASSYLVEEGTDTQYF

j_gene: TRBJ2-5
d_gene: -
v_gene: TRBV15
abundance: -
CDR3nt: TGTGCCACCAGCAGAGATCGACTAGACCAAGAGACCCAGTACTTC
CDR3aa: CATSRDRLDQETQYF

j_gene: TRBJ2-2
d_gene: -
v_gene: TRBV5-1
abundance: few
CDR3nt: TGCGCCAGCAGCTCAACCCCGACTTCGGGCGGGGAGCTGTTTTTT
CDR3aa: CASSSTPTSGGELFF

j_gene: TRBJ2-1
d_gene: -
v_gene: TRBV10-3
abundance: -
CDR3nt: TGTGCCATCAGTGAGCTCTTTAGCTCCTACAATGAGCAGTTCTTC
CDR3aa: CAISELFSSYNEQFF

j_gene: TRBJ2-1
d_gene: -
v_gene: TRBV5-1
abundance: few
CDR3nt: TGCGCCAGCAGCCTAAAAAGGATGTCAGGGGATAATGAGCAGTTCTTC
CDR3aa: CASSLKRMSGDNEQFF

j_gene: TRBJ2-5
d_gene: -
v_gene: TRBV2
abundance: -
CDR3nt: TGTGCCAGCAGTCGCCGCACAGGGCTGAGAGGTCGGCAAGAGACCCAGTACTTC
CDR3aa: CASSRRTGLRGRQETQYF

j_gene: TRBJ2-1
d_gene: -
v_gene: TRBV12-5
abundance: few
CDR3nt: TGTGCTAGTGGTTTAGGCGGGGTGGCCTACAATGAGCAGTTCTTC
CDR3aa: CASGLGGVAYNEQFF

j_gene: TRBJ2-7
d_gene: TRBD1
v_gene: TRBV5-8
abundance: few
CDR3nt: TGTGCCAGCAGCTTCCGGGACAGGGCCTACGAGCAGTACTTC
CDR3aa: CASSFRDRAYEQYF

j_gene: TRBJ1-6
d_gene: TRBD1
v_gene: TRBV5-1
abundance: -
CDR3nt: TGCGCCAGCAGCCCCTGGACAGGGGACCCACCCCTCCACTTT
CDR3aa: CASSPWTGDPPLHF

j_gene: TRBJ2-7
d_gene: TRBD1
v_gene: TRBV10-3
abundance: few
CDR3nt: TGTGCCATCAGTAAGACAGGGTTGAACAGGTCCTACGAGCAGTACTTC
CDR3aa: CAISKTGLNRSYEQYF

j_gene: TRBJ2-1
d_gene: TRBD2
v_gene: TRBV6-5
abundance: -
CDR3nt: TGTGCCAGCAGTTACGGGCGGGGGGGTCGCATTGAGCAGTTCTTC
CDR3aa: CASSYGRGGRIEQFF

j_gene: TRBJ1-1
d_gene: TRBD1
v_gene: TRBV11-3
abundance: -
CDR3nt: TGTGCCAGCAGCCCTACTGACAGGGCGCTGAACACTGAAGCTTTCTTT
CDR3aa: CASSPTDRALNTEAFF

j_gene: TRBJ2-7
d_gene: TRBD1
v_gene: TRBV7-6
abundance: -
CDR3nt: TGTGCCAGCAGCCCACCAGGGGGCCGATATGCTGTCTTC
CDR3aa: CASSPPGGRYAVF

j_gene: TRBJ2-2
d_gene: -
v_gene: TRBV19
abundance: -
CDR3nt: TGTGCCAGTAGTACAGCCGGGACTCGAGACACCGGGGAGCTGTTTTTT
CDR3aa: CASSTAGTRDTGELFF

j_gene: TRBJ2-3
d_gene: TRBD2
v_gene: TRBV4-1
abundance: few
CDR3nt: TGCGCCAGCAGCCAAGACAGCGGGGGGGGATTAGATACGCAGTATTTT
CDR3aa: CASSQDSGGGLDTQYF

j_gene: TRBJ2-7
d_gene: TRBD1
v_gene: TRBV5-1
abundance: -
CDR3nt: TGCGCCAGCAGCTTCGGCCAGGGGGCGCGGGAGCAGTACTTC
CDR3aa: CASSFGQGAREQYF

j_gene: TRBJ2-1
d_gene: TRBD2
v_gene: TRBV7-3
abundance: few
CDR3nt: TGTGCCAGCAGCTTAACTAGCGGGGATTCCTACAATGAGCAGTTCTTC
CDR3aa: CASSLTSGDSYNEQFF

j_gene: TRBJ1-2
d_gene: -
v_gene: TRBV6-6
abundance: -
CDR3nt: TGTGCCAGCACCGGACCGGACACTAACTATGGCTACACCTTC
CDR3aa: CASTGPDTNYGYTF